These T cell receptor beta chains were read from a single sample in a study of blood T cell repertoires in COVID-19. Sequencing was performed with immunoSEQ multiplex PCR; in TCRdb, only in-frame clones are kept and a portion is missing. The sample includes more than 250,000 clones, 70% to 90% of them seen just once. The sequencing input was PBMCs or T cells enriched from blood (not recorded which). Receptors were obtained from a young woman who had recovered from COVID-19. CDR3s include the opening cysteine and the closing phenylalanine or tryptophan. The D gene is left open where the match is weak. The size entry is marked missing in some rows and otherwise reads once, few, many or a size class.

TRBV29-1	-	-	18	TRBJ1-2	TGCAGCGTCGCCGGGGAGGGGCTCAATTTGTGGACTAACTATGGCTACACCTTC	CSVAGEGLNLWTNYGYTF
TRBV27	-	-	14	TRBJ2-4	TGTGCCAGCAGTTTAGGCTCGACAAGTAACATTCAGTACTTC	CASSLGSTSNIQYF
TRBV4-1	-	TRBD1	14	TRBJ1-2	TGCGCCAGCAGCCAATTGACAGGGGGTTATGGCTACACCTTC	CASSQLTGGYGYTF
TRBV6-1	-	-	16	TRBJ1-5	TGTGCCAGCAGTGATGGATGGGACATTCTTAATCAGCCCCAGCATTTT	CASSDGWDILNQPQHF
TRBV25-1	-	TRBD1	14	TRBJ1-6	TGTGCCAGCAGTATCCTTCGGACAGGGGGACCCCTCCACTTT	CASSILRTGGPLHF
TRBV19	-	-	11	TRBJ1-2	TGTGCCAGTGAATCGGGAGGCGGCTACACCTTC	CASESGGGYTF
TRBV19	-	TRBD1	17	TRBJ2-7	TGTGCCAGTAGTATCGCCAGCAGCGACAGGGTTCCCTACGAGCAGTACTTC	CASSIASSDRVPYEQYF
TRBV18	few	-	14	TRBJ1-5	TGTGCCAGCTCACCACAGGGGAGCAATCAGCCCCAGCATTTT	CASSPQGSNQPQHF
TRBV10-3	-	-	17	TRBJ2-7	TGTGCCATCAGTGATTCCCGTGGGGGGGCGAGCTCCTACGAGCAGTACTTC	CAISDSRGGASSYEQYF
TRBV28	-	TRBD1	16	TRBJ2-7	TGTGCCAGCAGTCCCGCCCCCGGGACAGATCCCTACGAGCAGTACTTC	CASSPAPGTDPYEQYF
TRBV7-2	-	TRBD1	15	TRBJ2-1	TGTGCCAGCAGCATCGACAGGGAAGTTTGGCATGAGCAGTTCTTC	CASSIDREVWHEQFF
TRBV5-1	-	TRBD1	16	TRBJ1-3	TGCGCCAGCAGCTTGGAGGCAGGGGGCCCTGGAAACACCATATATTTT	CASSLEAGGPGNTIYF
TRBV15	few	-	16	TRBJ2-7	TGTGCCACCAGCAGAGATCTGAACCTAAGGGGCCACGAGCAGTACTTC	CATSRDLNLRGHEQYF
TRBV10-3	-	-	13	TRBJ1-2	TGTGCCATCAGTGAGCTGTGGGGAGACGGCTACACCTTC	CAISELWGDGYTF
TRBV4-2	-	TRBD1	15	TRBJ1-1	TGTGCCAGCAGCCAAGGAGACAGGGGGAACACTGAAGCTTTCTTT	CASSQGDRGNTEAFF
TRBV28	-	TRBD2	17	TRBJ2-1	TGTGCCAGCAGGCTCAGAAATAGCGGGAGGGCCCCCAATGAGCAGTTCTTC	CASRLRNSGRAPNEQFF
TRBV19	-	TRBD1	16	TRBJ2-7	TGTGCCAGTAGTATCACCGGGACAGGGGCCAGCTACGAGCAGTACTTC	CASSITGTGASYEQYF
TRBV30	-	-	12	TRBJ2-7	TGTGCCTTAGGACGGGACTCCTACGAGCAGTACTTC	CALGRDSYEQYF
TRBV29-1	-	TRBD1	12	TRBJ1-1	TGCAGCGGGGGACAGGGAAGGACTGAAGCTTTCTTT	CSGGQGRTEAFF
TRBV19	few	-	14	TRBJ1-1	TGTGCCAGCCGGTTCACACAGGGGAACACTGAAGCTTTCTTT	CASRFTQGNTEAFF
TRBV10-2	-	-	14	TRBJ1-1	TGCGCCAGCTCGGAGGGACTGTATAGCACTGAAGCTTTCTTT	CASSEGLYSTEAFF
TRBV30	once	-	14	TRBJ1-4	TGTGCCTGGAGCCGAGCAGGTGGAAATGAAAAACTGTTTTTT	CAWSRAGGNEKLFF
TRBV5-1	-	TRBD1	14	TRBJ2-1	TGCGCCAGCAGGTCTCAGACAGGGTACAATGAGCAGTTCTTC	CASRSQTGYNEQFF
TRBV2	few	TRBD2	14	TRBJ2-7	TGTGCCAGCAACGAAGGACTAGCGAGCTACGAGCAGTACTTC	CASNEGLASYEQYF
TRBV7-6	-	-	14	TRBJ1-5	TGTGCCAGCAGCCTCCAGGGGAGAGGCCAGCCCCAGCATTTT	CASSLQGRGQPQHF
TRBV27	-	-	18	TRBJ1-1	TGTGCCAGCAGTCCATCCTCCCGGGGCAGGGAGGAGTACGCTGAAGCTTTCTTT	CASSPSSRGREEYAEAFF
TRBV28	-	-	16	TRBJ2-1	TGTGCCAGCAGTTTACCCACAGGGAGTTCAATCAATGAGCAGTTCTTC	CASSLPTGSSINEQFF
TRBV12-3/TRBV12-4	-	TRBD1	12	TRBJ1-1	TGTGCCAGCAGCCGCGGACAGGCGGGCGCTTTCTTT	CASSRGQAGAFF
TRBV28	-	-	14	TRBJ1-1	TGTGCCAGCAGTTCTCCAGGGGAAGGGACTGAAGCTTTCTTT	CASSSPGEGTEAFF
TRBV30	-	-	15	TRBJ1-1	TGTGCCTGGAGTCATAGACTCGGCCTGAACACTGAAGCTTTCTTT	CAWSHRLGLNTEAFF
TRBV5-1	-	TRBD1	16	TRBJ2-7	TGCGCCAGCAGCTCCGGACAGGCCCCTTACTCCTACGAGCAGTACTTC	CASSSGQAPYSYEQYF
TRBV15	-	TRBD1	18	TRBJ2-7	TGTGCCACCAGCGGGGACAGGGCTCCCTCCCCTATTTCGTACGAGCAGTACTTC	CATSGDRAPSPISYEQYF
TRBV29-1	-	TRBD2	13	TRBJ2-7	TGCAGCGCCGAAAGCGGGACGCTATACGAGCAGTACTTC	CSAESGTLYEQYF
TRBV2	-	-	14	TRBJ2-5	TGTGCCAGCAGTCGCAGGTCCAGGGGAGAGACCCAGTACTTC	CASSRRSRGETQYF
TRBV28	-	-	14	TRBJ2-2	TGTGCCAGCACCCTGACCCAGGGTACCGGGGAGCTGTTTTTT	CASTLTQGTGELFF
TRBV7-9	-	TRBD1	14	TRBJ1-2	TGTGCCAGCAGCGTACCGGGGACAGATGGAGGCTACACCTTC	CASSVPGTDGGYTF
TRBV27	-	TRBD1	13	TRBJ1-2	TGTGCCAGCAGTCCTCAGGGGGCTGGGGGCTACACCTTC	CASSPQGAGGYTF
TRBV5-6	few	TRBD1	13	TRBJ2-7	TGTGCCAGCAGCTTTACAGGGGGCAACGAGCAGTACTTC	CASSFTGGNEQYF
TRBV5-4	few	-	17	TRBJ1-6	TGTGCCGGCCGAGAACCCAGGGTGTCGCACCATAATTCACCCCTCCACTTT	CAGREPRVSHHNSPLHF
TRBV28	-	TRBD1	14	TRBJ2-7	TGTGCCAGCACAAAAGGACAGGCGACCTACGAGCAGTACTTC	CASTKGQATYEQYF
TRBV5-1	-	-	15	TRBJ1-5	TGCGCCAGCAGCCCGTGGGGGGGCGATGGTCAGCCCCAGCATTTT	CASSPWGGDGQPQHF